What follows are 29 T cell receptor beta chains derived from one specimen sequenced in a study of graft-versus-host responses after intestinal transplantation. Measured with immunoSEQ multiplex PCR; TCRdb has only the in-frame clones, and not every one. The profile shows 20,000 to 30,000 clones, approximately 85% of them singletons. Source: PBMCs, taken 463 days after intestinal transplant. These receptors were obtained from a human patient who received an intestinal transplant, so some T cells may come from the graft donor.

V and J are TRBV6-5 and TRBJ2-1, with D hard to call. Trimming took off 2 bases at V and 4 bases at J, with 6 bases between the two ends. Germline CDR1 reads MNHEY; CDR2 reads SVGAGI. The CDR3 runs 13 residues. CDR3 DNA: TGTGCCAGCAGTTACGACGGTTACAATGAGCAGTTCTTC. It codes for CASSYDGYNEQFF.

The rearrangement uses TRBV30 and TRBJ1-2; 9 bases align to TRBD1. The CDR3 is made up of 11 amino acids. Unmatched junction bases numbered 2, after V lost 8 bases and J lost 4 bases. CDR1 and CDR2 (germline): GTSNPN, SVGIG (reference sequence). CDR3 amino acids: CAATGGYGYTF. The CDR3 DNA reads TGTGCCGCGACAGGGGGCTATGGCTACACCTTC.

This chain joins TRBV5-1 and TRBJ2-5; 13 nucleotides agree with TRBD2. The CDR3 extends over 15 amino acids. With 0 bases clipped from V and 5 bases from J, the junction kept 1 base outside the gene matches. Germline CDR1 is SGHRS and CDR2 is YFSETQ. The DNA of the CDR3 is TGCGCCAGCAGCTTGGGACTAGCGGGAGGCGAGACCCAGTACTTC. Its protein is CASSLGLAGGETQYF.

This chain links TRBV5-1 with TRBJ1-1; no clear D. The CDR3 contains 13 residues. The germline V gene has CDR1 SGHRS and CDR2 YFSETQ. V was clipped by 5 bases and J by 3 bases, with 11 bases between them. The CDR3 nucleotides read TGCGCCAGCAGTCCTAGCGGGTACACTGAAGCTTTCTTT. Amino acid sequence: CASSPSGYTEAFF. The full variable domain, rest sourced from reference TRBV5-1 and TRBJ1-1, is KAGVTQTPRYLIKTRGQQVTLSCSPISGHRSVSWYQQTPGQGLQFLFEYFSETQRNKGNFPGRFSGRQFSNSRSEMNVSTLELGDSALYLCASSPSGYTEAFFGQGTRLTVV.

This chain joins TRBV28 and TRBJ2-7; no reliable D call. CDR3 length: 11 amino acids. The germline gives CDR1 MDHEN, CDR2 SYDVKM. V lost 5 bases and J lost 1, with 3 bases in between. For the CDR3, the DNA is TGTGCCAGCAGTGCGTCCTACGAGCAGTACTTC. It translates to CASSASYEQYF.

This clone was counted a single time. The genes are TRBV19 and TRBJ2-1, with D hard to call. The CDR3 loop spans 11 amino acids. The V gene lost 9 bases and the J gene lost 9 bases, with 12 bases spanning the gap. Germline assignment: CDR1 LNHDA and CDR2 SQIVND (reference sequence). The CDR3 sequence: CASRWGGEQFF. CDR3 nucleotides: TGTGCCAGCCGCTGGGGTGGTGAGCAGTTCTTC.

The chain employs TRBV15 and TRBJ2-7; TRBD1 matches 8 bases. The germline CDR1 and CDR2 sequences are LNHNV and YYDKDF (reference sequence). The CDR3 is made up of 14 amino acids. Germline trimming cut 4 bases from V and 5 bases from J; bases unmatched to any gene: 7. The CDR3 sequence is CATSIGQGADEQYF. The CDR3 DNA follows: TGTGCCACCAGCATAGGGCAGGGGGCCGACGAGCAGTACTTC.

This clone showed up just a few times. The rearrangement links TRBV19 to TRBJ2-5; D gene ambiguous. The V end lost 5 bases, the J end lost 5 bases, and 12 bases lay between the germline ends. This CDR3 is built from 13 residues. Germline CDR1 and CDR2: LNHDA and SQIVND (reference sequence). In DNA form, the CDR3 reads TGTGCCAGTAGTTCTTGGGCTCGGGAGACCCAGTACTTC. Translation gives CASSSWARETQYF.

V usage is TRBV30 and J usage is TRBJ2-2; D gene ambiguous. With 3 bases removed from V and 1 base from J, the gap between germline ends came to 9 bases. The CDR3 spans 14 residues. The germline V gene encodes CDR1 GTSNPN and CDR2 SVGIG (reference sequence). For the CDR3, the DNA is TGTGCCTGGAGGAGTTCGGGGAACACCGGGGAGCTGTTTTTT. It codes for CAWRSSGNTGELFF.

This clone was picked up a small number of times. This may arise from a read error, as a much more abundant clone is one base away. The chain couples TRBV6-1 to TRBJ2-3; 9 bases are shared with TRBD2. This CDR3 contains 16 residues. Germline V lookup: CDR1 MNHNS, CDR2 SASEGT. The CDR3 DNA reads as TGTGCCTGCAGTGAAGGGGGAGCGGGGGGAGCAGATACGCAGTATTTT. This encodes CACSEGGAGGADTQYF.

The rearrangement joins TRBV6-5 to TRBJ1-5, with D unresolved. This CDR3 is 13 amino acids long. Trimming stripped 9 bases from V and 3 bases from J, with 12 bases between. CDR1 and CDR2 (germline): MNHEY, SVGAGI. For the CDR3, the DNA is TGTGCCAGATGCCGTGATACCAATCAGCCCCAGCATTTT. This translates into CARCRDTNQPQHF.

The table lists this clone with a count of one. V gene TRBV4-1 combines with J gene TRBJ2-7, with D perhaps given as TRBD1 or TRBD2 (5 bases each). The CDR3 runs to 12 residues. V was trimmed by 6 bases and J by 3 bases, leaving 9 bases between them. Germline CDR1 is MGHRA and CDR2 is YSYEKL. The CDR3 bases are TGCGCCAGCAGTTGGGACGGCTACGAGCAGTACTTC. Translating it yields CASSWDGYEQYF.

The chain is built from TRBV19 and TRBJ2-7; 7 bases map to TRBD1. The CDR3 sequence is 15 residues long. Germline CDR1 is LNHDA and CDR2 is SQIVND (reference sequence). V shed 1 base and J 2 bases; nucleotides not matched to a gene: 5. The CDR3 sequence is CASSIGEGGPYEQYF. The CDR3 DNA reads TGTGCCAGTAGTATAGGCGAAGGGGGCCCCTACGAGCAGTACTTC.

This chain uses TRBV5-4 with TRBJ2-2; perhaps TRBD1 as D (6 bases). This CDR3 has 15 amino acids. With 4 bases removed from V and 2 bases from J, the gap between germline ends came to 12 bases. In germline, CDR1 is SGHNT, CDR2 YYREEE (reference sequence). The CDR3 sequence: CASSIQGTNTGELFF. The CDR3 DNA reads TGTGCCAGCAGCATACAGGGTACAAACACCGGGGAGCTGTTTTTT.

This clone was observed once. The rearrangement uses TRBV14 and TRBJ2-5; 15 bases match TRBD2. This CDR3 is 19 amino acids long. V gave up 0 bases and J gave up 3 bases; unmatched junction bases: 8. Germline loops: CDR1 SGHDN, CDR2 FVKESK. CDR3 sequence (DNA): TGTGCCAGCAGCCAAGAGTCCCCCGGACTAGCGGGAGGGGAAGAGACCCAGTACTTC. Translating gives CASSQESPGLAGGEETQYF.

J is TRBJ1-3 and V is TRBV27, with D hard to call. This CDR3 is built from 13 residues. Trimming left V 6 bases short and J 0 bases short, with 6 bases between. Germline CDR1 MNHEY, CDR2 SMNVEV (reference sequence). In DNA form, the CDR3 reads TGTGCCAGCAGGCGAGACTCTGGAAACACCATATATTTT. Translating gives CASRRDSGNTIYF.

The V gene is TRBV6-5, the J gene TRBJ1-2; D unclear. CDR1 is MNHEY, CDR2 SVGAGI, per germline. V gave up 7 bases and J gave up 4 bases, with 13 bases separating them. This CDR3 has 13 amino acids. The CDR3 sequence is CASTVSPLYGYTF. CDR3 coding DNA: TGTGCCAGCACCGTGAGCCCCCTCTATGGCTACACCTTC.

The V call is TRBV6-5, the J call TRBJ1-2; 7 bases align to TRBD1. CDR1 is MNHEY and CDR2 is SVGAGI in the germline V gene. V was pared by 6 bases and J by 4 bases, with 5 bases of the junction left unmatched. The CDR3 is 13 amino acids. The DNA of the CDR3 is TGTGCCAGCAGGCCACAGGGGTCCTATGGCTACACCTTC. The encoded protein is CASRPQGSYGYTF.

This clone has a single count. The genes are TRBV28 and TRBJ2-3, with D perhaps given as TRBD1 or TRBD2 (6 bases each). CDR1 is MDHEN and CDR2 is SYDVKM in the germline V gene. Trimming shortened V by 1 base and J by 8 bases, and 22 bases separated the two germline ends. CDR3 length: 17 residues. DNA for the CDR3: TGTGCCAGCAGTTTATTTGGCAGGATGGGGGGCAACGGTACGCAGTATTTT. This codes for CASSLFGRMGGNGTQYF.

The rearrangement links TRBV11-2 to TRBJ1-2, with D perhaps matching TRBD1 (5 bases). CDR3 length equals 16 residues. Germline assignment: CDR1 SGHAT and CDR2 FQNNGV. V lost 0 bases, J lost 5 bases, and 16 bases lay in between. CDR3 nucleotide sequence: TGTGCCAGCAGCTTAGATCCGTATGTGGGGGTTTATGGCTACACCTTC. It codes for CASSLDPYVGVYGYTF.

The genes are TRBV6-5 and TRBJ2-7; D perhaps matches TRBD2 (7 bases). CDR1 and CDR2 (germline): MNHEY, SVGAGI. The CDR3 contains 13 residues. V shed 6 bases and J shed 5 bases, with 14 bases lying between them. The CDR3: CASSSGRGNEQYF. CDR3 coding DNA: TGTGCCAGCAGCTCAGGGAGGGGGAACGAGCAGTACTTC.

The chain uses TRBV19 and TRBJ2-1, with D possibly being TRBD2 (5 bases). The germline V and J ends were trimmed by 0 bases and 4 bases, with 16 bases remaining between them. The CDR3 is made up of 17 amino acids. Germline CDR1 and CDR2: LNHDA and SQIVND (reference sequence). CDR3 sequence reads: CASSIDLRRVGYNEQFF. DNA for the CDR3: TGTGCCAGTAGTATAGACTTAAGGCGGGTAGGTTACAATGAGCAGTTCTTC.

The rearrangement joins TRBV9 to TRBJ2-5; 9 bases agree with TRBD1. Germline V CDR1 and CDR2: SGDLS, YYNGEE. The CDR3 contains 17 residues. J lost 0 bases, V lost 3 bases, and 9 bases had no gene match. CDR3 in amino acids: CASSAPPGQGHQETQYF. The CDR3 nucleotides read TGTGCCAGCAGCGCACCTCCGGGACAGGGCCACCAAGAGACCCAGTACTTC. Full variable domain (remainder filled in from reference TRBV9 and TRBJ2-5): DSGVTQTPKHLITATGQRVTLRCSPRSGDLSVYWYQQSLDQGLQFLIQYYNGEERAKGNILERFSAQQFPDLHSELNLSSLELGDSALYFCASSAPPGQGHQETQYFGPGTRLLVL.

The rearrangement joins TRBV4-2 to TRBJ1-2, with 7 bases lining up with TRBD1. The V segment lost 5 bases and the J segment 2 bases; nucleotides outside the gene matches: 11. This CDR3 region has 16 residues. The germline V gene has CDR1 LGHNA and CDR2 YNFKEQ. CDR3 bases: TGTGCCAGCAGCTTGAAACAGGGGCTAATGAACTATGGCTACACCTTC. Its translation is CASSLKQGLMNYGYTF.

V gene TRBV5-1 combines with J gene TRBJ2-5; TRBD1 is a possible D gene (6 bases). Germline V CDR1 and CDR2: SGHRS, YFSETQ. V gave up 4 bases and J gave up 0 bases, with 16 bases separating them. The CDR3 contains 16 residues. The CDR3 nucleotides read TGCGCCAGCAGCGTTCGGGACACGGCAAACCAAGAGACCCAGTACTTC. Translation gives CASSVRDTANQETQYF. The full variable domain, in which reference TRBV5-1 and TRBJ2-5 provide the parts outside the CDR3, is KAGVTQTPRYLIKTRGQQVTLSCSPISGHRSVSWYQQTPGQGLQFLFEYFSETQRNKGNFPGRFSGRQFSNSRSEMNVSTLELGDSALYLCASSVRDTANQETQYFGPGTRLLVL.

This clone appeared a few times. The chain couples TRBV11-2 to TRBJ2-7, with 12 nucleotides matching TRBD1. Germline CDR1 SGHAT, CDR2 FQNNGV. The CDR3 loop spans 15 amino acids. Trimming took 7 bases from V and 6 from J; bases not matched to a gene: 10. This chain's CDR3 is CASTPTRDRGREQYF. The CDR3 DNA reads as TGTGCCAGCACCCCCACCCGGGACAGGGGGCGCGAGCAGTACTTC.

This chain joins TRBV2 and TRBJ2-5, with a tentative D call TRBD2 (6 bases). This CDR3 comprises 13 residues. The germline V gene has CDR1 SNHLY and CDR2 FYNNEI. V gave up 5 bases and J gave up 2 bases, with 9 bases separating them. The CDR3: CASSRDLQETQYF. CDR3 nucleotide sequence: TGTGCCAGCAGTCGGGACTTACAAGAGACCCAGTACTTC.

This rearrangement joins TRBV7-9 to TRBJ1-5, with D possibly matching TRBD1 (5 bases). V lost 8 bases and J lost 5, with 10 bases in between. CDR1 is SEHNR, CDR2 FQNEAQ, per germline (reference sequence). The CDR3 consists of 12 residues. The CDR3 is CASAPGDQPQHF. CDR3 in DNA: TGTGCCAGCGCCCCGGGGGATCAGCCCCAGCATTTT.

The rearrangement links TRBV27 to TRBJ2-1; 15 bases align to TRBD2. Germline assignment: CDR1 MNHEY and CDR2 SMNVEV (reference sequence). The CDR3 sequence is 15 residues long. The junction had 3 bases not matched to a gene; V was cut back by 7 bases and J by 5 bases. CDR3 nucleotides: TGTGCCAGCACCGGACTAGCGGGAGGGGACAATGAGCAGTTCTTC. Encoded protein: CASTGLAGGDNEQFF.